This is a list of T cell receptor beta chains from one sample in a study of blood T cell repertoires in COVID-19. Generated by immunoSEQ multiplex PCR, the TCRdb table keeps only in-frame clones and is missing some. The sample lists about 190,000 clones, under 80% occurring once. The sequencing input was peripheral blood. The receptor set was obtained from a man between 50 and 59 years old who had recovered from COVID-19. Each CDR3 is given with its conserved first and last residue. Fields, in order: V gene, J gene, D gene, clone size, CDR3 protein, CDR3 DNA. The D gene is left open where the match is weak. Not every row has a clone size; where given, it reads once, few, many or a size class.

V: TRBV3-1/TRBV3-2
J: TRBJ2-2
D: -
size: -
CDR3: CASSRGLDTGELFF
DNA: TGTGCCAGCAGCCGAGGACTCGACACCGGGGAGCTGTTTTTT

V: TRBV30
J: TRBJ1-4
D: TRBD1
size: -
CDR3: CAWSVQQGAGEKLFF
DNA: TGTGCCTGGAGTGTTCAACAGGGGGCAGGAGAAAAACTGTTTTTT

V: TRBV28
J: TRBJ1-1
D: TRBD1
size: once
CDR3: CASKWDRLTEAFF
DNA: TGTGCCAGCAAGTGGGACAGGTTGACTGAAGCTTTCTTT

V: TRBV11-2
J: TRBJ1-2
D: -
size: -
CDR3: CASSLVHRNYGYTF
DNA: TGTGCCAGCAGCTTAGTCCACAGGAACTATGGCTACACCTTC

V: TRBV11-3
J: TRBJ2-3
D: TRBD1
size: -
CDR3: CASSRGQTSTDTQYF
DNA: TGTGCCAGCAGCCGGGGACAGACCTCCACAGATACGCAGTATTTT

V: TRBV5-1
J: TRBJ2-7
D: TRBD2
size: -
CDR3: CASSIGTSGGHDEQYF
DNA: TGCGCCAGCAGCATCGGGACTAGCGGGGGGCACGACGAGCAGTACTTC

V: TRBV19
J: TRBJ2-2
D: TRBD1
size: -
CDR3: CASSKRDRATGELFF
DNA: TGTGCCAGTAGTAAGCGGGACAGGGCGACCGGGGAGCTGTTTTTT

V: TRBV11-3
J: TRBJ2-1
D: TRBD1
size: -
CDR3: CASSHPTGVYNEQFF
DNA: TGTGCCAGCAGTCACCCTACAGGGGTCTACAATGAGCAGTTCTTC

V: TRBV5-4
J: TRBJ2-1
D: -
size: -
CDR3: CASSLARYNEQFF
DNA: TGTGCCAGCAGCTTGGCCCGGTACAATGAGCAGTTCTTC

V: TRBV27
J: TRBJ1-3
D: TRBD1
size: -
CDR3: CASRETGGSGNTIYF
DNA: TGTGCCAGCAGGGAGACAGGGGGCTCTGGAAACACCATATATTTT

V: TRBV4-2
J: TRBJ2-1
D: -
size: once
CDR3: CASSQEDTGVLYNEQFF
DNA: TGTGCCAGCAGCCAAGAGGACACGGGGGTTCTATACAATGAGCAGTTCTTC

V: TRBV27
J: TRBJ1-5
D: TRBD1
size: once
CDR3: CASSLSQGMQPQHF
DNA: TGTGCCAGCAGTTTATCACAGGGGATGCAGCCCCAGCATTTT

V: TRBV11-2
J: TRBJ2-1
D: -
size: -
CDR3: CASSLSVSNEQFF
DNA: TGTGCCAGCAGCTTATCCGTTAGCAATGAGCAGTTCTTC

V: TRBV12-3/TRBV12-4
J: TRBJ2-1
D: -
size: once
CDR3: CASRLSGNEQFF
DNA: TGTGCCAGCCGACTATCCGGGAATGAGCAGTTCTTC

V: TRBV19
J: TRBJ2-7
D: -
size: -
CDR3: CASSILSRPVMGYEQYF
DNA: TGTGCCAGTAGTATACTCTCCAGGCCAGTTATGGGCTACGAGCAGTACTTC

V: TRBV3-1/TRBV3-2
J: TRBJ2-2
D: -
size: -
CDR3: CASSQPFMELFF
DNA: TGTGCCAGCAGCCAACCTTTTATGGAGCTGTTTTTT

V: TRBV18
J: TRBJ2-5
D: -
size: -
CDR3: CASSPPARAQETQYF
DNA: TGTGCCAGCTCACCACCGGCCAGGGCCCAAGAGACCCAGTACTTC

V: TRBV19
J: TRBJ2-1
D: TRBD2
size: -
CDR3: CASSIVSGRTLGEQFF
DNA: TGTGCCAGTAGTATAGTTAGCGGGAGAACTCTGGGTGAGCAGTTCTTC

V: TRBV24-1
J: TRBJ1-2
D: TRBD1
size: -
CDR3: CATLGWPTGGEISGTRVETYGYTF
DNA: TGTGCCACTCTCGGTTGGCCGACAGGGGGCGAAATCAGTGGTACTAGAGTCGAGACCTATGGCTACACCTTC

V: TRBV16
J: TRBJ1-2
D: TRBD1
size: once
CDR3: CASSQARTGGSRRNYGYTF
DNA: TGTGCCAGCAGCCAAGCACGGACAGGGGGTTCACGTCGTAACTATGGCTACACCTTC

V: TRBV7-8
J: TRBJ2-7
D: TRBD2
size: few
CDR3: CASSLASASGTYEQYF
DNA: TGTGCCAGCAGCTTAGCCTCGGCTAGCGGGACCTACGAGCAGTACTTC

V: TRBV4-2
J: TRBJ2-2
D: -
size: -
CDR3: CASSRGTSANTGELFF
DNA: TGTGCCAGCAGCCGCGGGACGTCCGCGAACACCGGGGAGCTGTTTTTT

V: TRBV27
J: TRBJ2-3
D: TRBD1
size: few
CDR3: CASSPHSTGGADTQYF
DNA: TGTGCCAGCAGTCCACACTCGACAGGGGGCGCAGATACGCAGTATTTT

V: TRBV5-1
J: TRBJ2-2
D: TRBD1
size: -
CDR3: CASSSTQGVAGELFF
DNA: TGCGCCAGCAGCTCGACTCAGGGGGTAGCCGGGGAGCTGTTTTTT

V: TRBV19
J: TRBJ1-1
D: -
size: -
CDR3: CASNHRSRNTEAFF
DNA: TGTGCCAGTAACCATCGTAGCAGGAACACTGAAGCTTTCTTT

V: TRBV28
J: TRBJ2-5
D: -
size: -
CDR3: CASSLGGSQETQYF
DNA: TGTGCCAGCAGTTTAGGCGGCAGCCAAGAGACCCAGTACTTC

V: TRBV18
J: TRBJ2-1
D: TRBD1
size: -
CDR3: CASSPFLGQGNNEQFF
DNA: TGTGCCAGCTCACCATTTCTGGGACAGGGAAACAATGAGCAGTTCTTC

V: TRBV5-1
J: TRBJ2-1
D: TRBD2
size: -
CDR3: CASSLWAGGGNEQFF
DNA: TGCGCCAGCAGCTTGTGGGCGGGAGGGGGCAATGAGCAGTTCTTC

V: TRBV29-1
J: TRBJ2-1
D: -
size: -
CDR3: CSGRDNEQFF
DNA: TGCAGCGGGAGGGACAATGAGCAGTTCTTC

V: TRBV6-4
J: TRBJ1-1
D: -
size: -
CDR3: CASRAQQNTEAFF
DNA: TGTGCCAGCAGGGCACAACAGAACACTGAAGCTTTCTTT

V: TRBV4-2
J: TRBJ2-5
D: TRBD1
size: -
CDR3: CASSQETGVQETQYF
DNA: TGTGCCAGCAGCCAAGAAACAGGGGTGCAAGAGACCCAGTACTTC

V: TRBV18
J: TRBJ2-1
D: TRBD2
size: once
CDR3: CASSPGRSGGAFEQFF
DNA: TGTGCCAGCTCACCAGGACGATCGGGGGGGGCGTTTGAGCAGTTCTTC

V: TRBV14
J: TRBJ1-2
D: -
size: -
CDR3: CASSQDRGDGYTF
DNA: TGTGCCAGCAGCCAAGATCGGGGGGATGGCTACACCTTC

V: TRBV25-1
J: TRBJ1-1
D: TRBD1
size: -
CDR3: CASSKTGLNTEAFF
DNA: TGTGCCAGCAGTAAGACAGGGTTGAACACTGAAGCTTTCTTT

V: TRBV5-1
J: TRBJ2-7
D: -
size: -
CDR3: CASSLGQGNIQYF
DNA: TGCGCCAGCAGCTTGGGCCAGGGTAATATCCAGTACTTC

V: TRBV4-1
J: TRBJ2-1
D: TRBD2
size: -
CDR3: CASSQGLAGVEQFF
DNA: TGCGCCAGCAGCCAAGGTCTAGCGGGAGTCGAGCAGTTCTTC

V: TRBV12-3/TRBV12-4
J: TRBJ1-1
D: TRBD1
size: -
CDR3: CASRGDREKAFF
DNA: TGTGCCAGCAGGGGGGACAGGGAAAAAGCTTTCTTT

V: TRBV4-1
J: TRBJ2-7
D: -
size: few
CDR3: CASSQEQRNSYEQYF
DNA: TGCGCCAGCAGCCAAGAACAGCGGAACTCCTACGAGCAGTACTTC

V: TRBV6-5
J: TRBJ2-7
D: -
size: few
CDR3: CASRLDPSYEQYF
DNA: TGTGCCAGCAGACTAGATCCTTCCTACGAGCAGTACTTC

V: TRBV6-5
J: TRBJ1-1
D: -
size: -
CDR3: CASRTGYTEAFF
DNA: TGTGCCAGCAGGACAGGCTACACTGAAGCTTTCTTT

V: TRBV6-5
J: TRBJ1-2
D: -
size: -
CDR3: CASSQSSGVYGYTF
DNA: TGTGCCAGCAGCCAGTCTTCGGGAGTTTATGGCTACACCTTC

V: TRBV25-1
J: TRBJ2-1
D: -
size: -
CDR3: CASGRLGSSYNEQFF
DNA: TGTGCCAGCGGCAGACTAGGGAGCTCCTACAATGAGCAGTTCTTC

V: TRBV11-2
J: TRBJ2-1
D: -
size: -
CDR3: CASSLQASVGEQFF
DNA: TGTGCCAGCAGCTTACAAGCATCCGTCGGTGAGCAGTTCTTC

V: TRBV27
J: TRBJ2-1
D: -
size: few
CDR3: CASRLTGFGSYNEQFF
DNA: TGTGCCAGCAGGTTAACAGGATTCGGCTCCTACAATGAGCAGTTCTTC

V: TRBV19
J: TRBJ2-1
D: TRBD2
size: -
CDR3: CASRSGRARSEQFF
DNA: TGTGCCAGTCGTAGCGGGAGGGCCAGGAGTGAGCAGTTCTTC

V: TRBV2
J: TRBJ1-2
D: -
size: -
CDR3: CARENRDIVYGYTF
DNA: TGTGCCAGAGAAAACAGGGATATTGTCTATGGCTACACCTTC

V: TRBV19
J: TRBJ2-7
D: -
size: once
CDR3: CASSQGWMGEQYF
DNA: TGTGCCAGTAGCCAGGGATGGATGGGGGAGCAGTACTTC

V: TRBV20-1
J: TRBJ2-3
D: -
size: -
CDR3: CSASTADTQYF
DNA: TGCAGTGCTAGCACAGCAGATACGCAGTATTTT

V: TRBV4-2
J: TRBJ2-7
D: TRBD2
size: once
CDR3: CASSQVETSAEQYF
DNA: TGTGCCAGCAGCCAAGTCGAGACTAGCGCCGAGCAGTACTTC

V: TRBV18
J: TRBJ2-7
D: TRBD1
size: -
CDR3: CASSDRGPQYF
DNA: TGTGCCAGCTCAGACAGGGGGCCGCAGTACTTC

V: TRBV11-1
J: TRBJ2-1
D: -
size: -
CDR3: CASSLAGVYGSSYNEQFF
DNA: TGTGCCAGCAGCTTAGCGGGGGTCTACGGGAGCTCCTACAATGAGCAGTTCTTC